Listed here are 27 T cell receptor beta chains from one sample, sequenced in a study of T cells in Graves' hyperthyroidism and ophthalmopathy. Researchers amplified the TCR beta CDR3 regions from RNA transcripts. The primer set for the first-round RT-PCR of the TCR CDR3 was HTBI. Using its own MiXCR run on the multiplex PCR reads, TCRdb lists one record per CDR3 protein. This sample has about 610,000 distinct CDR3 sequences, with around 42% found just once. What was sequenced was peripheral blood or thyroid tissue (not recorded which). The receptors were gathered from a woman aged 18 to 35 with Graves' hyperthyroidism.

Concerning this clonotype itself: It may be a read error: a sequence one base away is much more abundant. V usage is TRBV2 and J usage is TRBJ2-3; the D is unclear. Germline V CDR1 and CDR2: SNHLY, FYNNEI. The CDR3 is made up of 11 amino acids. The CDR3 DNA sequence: TGTGCCAGTTTAGTGGCAGATTCGCAGTATTTT. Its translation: CASLVADSQYF.

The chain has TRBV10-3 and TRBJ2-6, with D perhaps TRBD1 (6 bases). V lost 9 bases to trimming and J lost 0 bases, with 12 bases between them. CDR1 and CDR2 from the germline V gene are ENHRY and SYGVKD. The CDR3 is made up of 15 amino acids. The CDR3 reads CAMAGVHSGANVLTF. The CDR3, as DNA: TGTGCCATGGCAGGGGTACACTCTGGGGCCAACGTCCTGACTTTC.

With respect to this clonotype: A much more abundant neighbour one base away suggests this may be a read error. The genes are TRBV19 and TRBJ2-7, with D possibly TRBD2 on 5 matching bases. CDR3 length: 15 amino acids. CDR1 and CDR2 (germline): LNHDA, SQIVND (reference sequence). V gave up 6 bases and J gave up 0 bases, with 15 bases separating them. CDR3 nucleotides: TGTGCCAGTAGCCATCCTAGCAGGAGCTCCTACGAGCAGTACTTC. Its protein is CASSHPSRSSYEQYF.

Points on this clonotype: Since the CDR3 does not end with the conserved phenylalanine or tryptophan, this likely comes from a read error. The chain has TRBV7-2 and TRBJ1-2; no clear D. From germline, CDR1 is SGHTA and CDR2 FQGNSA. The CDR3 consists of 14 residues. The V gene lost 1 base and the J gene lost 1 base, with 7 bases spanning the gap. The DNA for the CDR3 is TGTGCCAGCAGCTTAGATTTCAATAACTATGGCTACACCTGC. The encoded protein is CASSLDFNNYGYTC.

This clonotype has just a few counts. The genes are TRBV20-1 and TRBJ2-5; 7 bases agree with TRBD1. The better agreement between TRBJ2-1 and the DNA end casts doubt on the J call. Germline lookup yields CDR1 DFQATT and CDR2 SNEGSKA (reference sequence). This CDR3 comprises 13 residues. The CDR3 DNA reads TGCAGTGCTAGGAGGCCAGGGGGTAATGAGCAGTTCTTC. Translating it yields CSARRPGGNEQFF.

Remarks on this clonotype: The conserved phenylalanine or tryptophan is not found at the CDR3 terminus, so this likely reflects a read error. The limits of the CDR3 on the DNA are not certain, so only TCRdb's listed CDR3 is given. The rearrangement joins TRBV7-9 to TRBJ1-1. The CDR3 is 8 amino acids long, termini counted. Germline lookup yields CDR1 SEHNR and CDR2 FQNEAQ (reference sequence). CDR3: CASSKRLA.

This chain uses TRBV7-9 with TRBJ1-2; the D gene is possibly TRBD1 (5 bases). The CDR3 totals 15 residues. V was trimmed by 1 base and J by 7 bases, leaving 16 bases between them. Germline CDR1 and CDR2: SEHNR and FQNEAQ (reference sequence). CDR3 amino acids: CASSLVRAREGGYTF. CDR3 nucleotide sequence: TGTGCCAGCAGCTTAGTTAGGGCCAGGGAGGGTGGCTACACCTTC.

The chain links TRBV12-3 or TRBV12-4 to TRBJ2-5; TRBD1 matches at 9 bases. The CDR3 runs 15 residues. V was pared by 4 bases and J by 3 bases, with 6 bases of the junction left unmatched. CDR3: CASSSTGQGEETQYF. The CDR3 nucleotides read TGTGCCAGCAGTTCGACGGGACAGGGTGAAGAGACCCAGTACTTC.

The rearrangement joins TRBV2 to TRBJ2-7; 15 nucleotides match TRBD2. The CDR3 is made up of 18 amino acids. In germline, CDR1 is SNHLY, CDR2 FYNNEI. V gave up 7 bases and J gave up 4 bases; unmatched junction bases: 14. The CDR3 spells CASKRTGLAGGPGYEQYF. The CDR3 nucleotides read TGTGCCAGCAAACGGACAGGACTAGCGGGAGGGCCGGGTTACGAGCAGTACTTC.

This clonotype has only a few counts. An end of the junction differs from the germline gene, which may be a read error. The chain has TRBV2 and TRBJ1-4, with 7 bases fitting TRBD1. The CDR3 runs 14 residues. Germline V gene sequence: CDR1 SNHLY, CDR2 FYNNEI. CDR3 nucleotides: TGTGCCAGCAATGAAGACAGGGTTAATGAAAAACTGTTTTTT. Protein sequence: CASNEDRVNEKLFF.

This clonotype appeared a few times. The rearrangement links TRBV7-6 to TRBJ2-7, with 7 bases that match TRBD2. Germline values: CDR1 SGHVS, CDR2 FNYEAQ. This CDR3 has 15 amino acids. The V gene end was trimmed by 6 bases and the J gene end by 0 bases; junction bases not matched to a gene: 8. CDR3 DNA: TGTGCCAGCAGTCCCCCCACTAGCGCCTCCTACGAGCAGTACTTC. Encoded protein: CASSPPTSASYEQYF. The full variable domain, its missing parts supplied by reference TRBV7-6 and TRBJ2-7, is GAGVSQSPRYKVTKRGQDVALRCDPISGHVSLYWYRQALGQGPEFLTYFNYEAQQDKSGLPNDRFSAERPEGSISTLTIQRTEQRDSAMYRCASSPPTSASYEQYFGPGTRLTVT.

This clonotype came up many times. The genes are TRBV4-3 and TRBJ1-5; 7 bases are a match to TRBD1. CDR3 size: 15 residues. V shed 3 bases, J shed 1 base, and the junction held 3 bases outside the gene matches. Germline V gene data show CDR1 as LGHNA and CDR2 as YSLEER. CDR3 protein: CASSQMTGSNQPQHF. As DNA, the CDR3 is TGCGCCAGCAGCCAGATGACAGGGAGCAATCAGCCCCAGCATTTT.

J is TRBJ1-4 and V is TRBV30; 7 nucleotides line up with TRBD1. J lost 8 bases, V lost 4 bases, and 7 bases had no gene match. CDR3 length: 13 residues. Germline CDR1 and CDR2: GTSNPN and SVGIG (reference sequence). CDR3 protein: CAWKLTGTEKLFF. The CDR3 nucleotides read TGTGCCTGGAAACTGACAGGGACCGAAAAACTGTTTTTT.

CDR3 DNA: TGCGCCAGCAGCTTGGCCCTGGGGCAGCCCGGCGCTAGCATCTACACCTTC. It yields the protein CASSLALGQPGASIYTF. This chain joins TRBV5-1 and TRBJ1-2; the D gene is possibly TRBD1 (5 bases). CDR1 SGHRS and CDR2 YFSETQ come from the germline V gene. Trimming stripped 0 bases from V and 10 bases from J, with 25 bases between. The CDR3 contains 17 residues.

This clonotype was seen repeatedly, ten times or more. The CDR3 DNA reads as TGTGCTAGTGGTTTCGACCTATCTAACACCGGGGAGCTGTTTTTT. It translates to CASGFDLSNTGELFF. The chain couples TRBV12-5 to TRBJ2-2; D remains ambiguous. The CDR3 is 15 residues long. CDR1 LGHNT and CDR2 FRNRAP come from the germline V gene. V gave up 3 bases and J gave up 2 bases, with 10 bases separating them.

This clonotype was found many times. This chain's CDR3 is CSARRDRPGPLSDYGYTF. CDR3 nucleotide sequence: TGCAGTGCTAGACGGGACAGGCCGGGACCCCTGAGCGACTATGGCTACACCTTC. The rearrangement uses TRBV20-1 and TRBJ1-2; 8 nucleotides agree with TRBD1. The germline CDR1 and CDR2 sequences are DFQATT and SNEGSKA (reference sequence). This CDR3 is built from 18 residues. V shed 2 bases, J shed 3 bases, and the junction held 17 bases outside the gene matches.

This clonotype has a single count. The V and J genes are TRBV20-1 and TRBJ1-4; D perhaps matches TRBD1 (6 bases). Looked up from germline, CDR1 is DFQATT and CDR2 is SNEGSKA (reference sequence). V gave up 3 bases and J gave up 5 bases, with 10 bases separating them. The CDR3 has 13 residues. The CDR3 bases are TGCAGTGCTAGCTCAGGGGTCAATGAAAAACTGTTTTTT. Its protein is CSASSGVNEKLFF.

This chain's CDR3 is CASSPWGVSVPGTEAFF. In nucleotides, the CDR3 is TGTGCCAGCAGCCCGTGGGGGGTCAGTGTGCCAGGCACTGAAGCTTTCTTT. V usage is TRBV9 and J usage is TRBJ1-1, with D perhaps matching TRBD1 (5 bases). In germline, CDR1 is SGDLS, CDR2 YYNGEE. The ends were cut back, 4 bases at V and 4 bases at J, with 23 bases in the middle. The CDR3 runs to 17 residues.

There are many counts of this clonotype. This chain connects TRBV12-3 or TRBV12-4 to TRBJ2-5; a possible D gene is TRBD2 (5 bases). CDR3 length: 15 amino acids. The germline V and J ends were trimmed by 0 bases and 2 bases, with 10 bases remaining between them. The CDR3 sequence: CASSLARGLQETQYF. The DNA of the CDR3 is TGTGCCAGCAGTTTAGCCCGAGGACTGCAAGAGACCCAGTACTTC.

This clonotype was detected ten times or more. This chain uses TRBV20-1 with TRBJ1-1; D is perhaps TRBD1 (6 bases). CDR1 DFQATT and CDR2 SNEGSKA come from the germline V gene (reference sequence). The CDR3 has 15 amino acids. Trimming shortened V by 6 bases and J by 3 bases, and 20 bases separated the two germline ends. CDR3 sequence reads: CSATDRPLVYTEAFF. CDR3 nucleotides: TGCAGTGCCACGGACAGACCCTTGGTGTACACTGAAGCTTTCTTT.

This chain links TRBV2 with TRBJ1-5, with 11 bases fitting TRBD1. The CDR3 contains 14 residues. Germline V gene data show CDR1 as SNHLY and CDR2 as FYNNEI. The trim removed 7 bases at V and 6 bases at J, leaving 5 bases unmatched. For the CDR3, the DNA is TGTGCCAGCAAAGGACAGGGGGCACTTCAGCCCCAGCATTTT. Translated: CASKGQGALQPQHF.

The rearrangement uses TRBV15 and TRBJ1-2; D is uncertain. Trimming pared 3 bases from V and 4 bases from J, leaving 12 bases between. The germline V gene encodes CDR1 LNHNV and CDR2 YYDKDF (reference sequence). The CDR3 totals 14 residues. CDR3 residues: CATSSFDGSYGYTF. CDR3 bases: TGTGCCACCAGCAGTTTTGACGGATCCTATGGCTACACCTTC.

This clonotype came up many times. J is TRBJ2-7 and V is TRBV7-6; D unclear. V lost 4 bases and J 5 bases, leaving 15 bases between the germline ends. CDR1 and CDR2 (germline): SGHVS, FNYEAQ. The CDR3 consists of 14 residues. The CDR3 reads CASSSYLTADEQYF. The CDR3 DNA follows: TGTGCCAGCAGCTCCTATCTGACCGCCGACGAGCAGTACTTC.

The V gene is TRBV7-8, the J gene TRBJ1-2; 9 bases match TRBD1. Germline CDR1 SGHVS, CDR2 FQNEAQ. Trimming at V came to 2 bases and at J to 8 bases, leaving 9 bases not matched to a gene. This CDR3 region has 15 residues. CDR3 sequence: CASSLRTGTGRGYTF. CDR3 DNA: TGTGCCAGCAGCTTAAGAACCGGGACAGGGCGAGGCTACACCTTC. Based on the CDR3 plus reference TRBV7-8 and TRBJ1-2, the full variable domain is GAGVSQSPRYKVAKRGQDVALRCDPISGHVSLFWYQQALGQGPEFLTYFQNEAQLDKSGLPSDRFFAERPEGSVSTLKIQRTQQEDSAVYLCASSLRTGTGRGYTFGSGTRLTVV.

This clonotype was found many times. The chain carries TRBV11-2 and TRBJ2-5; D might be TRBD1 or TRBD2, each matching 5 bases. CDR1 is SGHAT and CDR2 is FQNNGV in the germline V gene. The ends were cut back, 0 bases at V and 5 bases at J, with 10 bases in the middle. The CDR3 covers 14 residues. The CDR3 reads CASSLDRGVETQYF. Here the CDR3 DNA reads TGTGCCAGCAGCTTAGATCGAGGGGTGGAGACCCAGTACTTC. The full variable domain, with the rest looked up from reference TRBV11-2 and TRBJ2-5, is EAGVAQSPRYKIIEKRQSVAFWCNPISGHATLYWYQQILGQGPKLLIQFQNNGVVDDSQLPKDRFSAERLKGVDSTLKIQPAKLEDSAVYLCASSLDRGVETQYFGPGTRLLVL.

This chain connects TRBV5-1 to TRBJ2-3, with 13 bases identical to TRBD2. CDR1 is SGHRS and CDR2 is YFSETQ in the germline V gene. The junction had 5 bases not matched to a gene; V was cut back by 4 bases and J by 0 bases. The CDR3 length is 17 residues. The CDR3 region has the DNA TGCGCCAGCAGCCCGGGGACTAGCGGGACTAGCACAGATACGCAGTATTTT. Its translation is CASSPGTSGTSTDTQYF.

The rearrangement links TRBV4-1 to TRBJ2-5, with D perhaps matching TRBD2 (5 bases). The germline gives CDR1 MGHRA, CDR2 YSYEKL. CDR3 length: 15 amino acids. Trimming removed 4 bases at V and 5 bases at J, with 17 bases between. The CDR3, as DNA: TGCGCCAGCAGCCCTGGGTTGACATCGGGGGAGACCCAGTACTTC. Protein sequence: CASSPGLTSGETQYF.